The source of this T cell receptor (beta chain) is a study of PD-1 blockade in classical Hodgkin lymphoma. Measured with immunoSEQ multiplex PCR; TCRdb has only the in-frame clones, and not every one. The sample includes tens of thousands of clones, around 94% seen only once; the top ten take 3% to 5%. The CDR3 loop spans 13 amino acids. V gave up 0 bases and J gave up 5 bases, with 9 bases separating them. CDR1 and CDR2 (germline): SGDLS, YYNGEE. Time point of the sample: newly diagnosed, previously untreated cHL patient sample. This sequence joins TRBV9 and TRBJ2-7, with D possibly TRBD1 on 5 matching bases. The sequenced material came from peripheral blood mononuclear cells (PBMCs). The sequence was obtained from a human donor with classical Hodgkin lymphoma. In DNA, the CDR3 is TGTGCCAGCAGCGTAGGGGGCAAGAACGAGCAGTACTTC. The encoded protein is CASSVGGKNEQYF.